This T cell receptor (beta chain) was sequenced in a study of blood T cell repertoires in COVID-19. Authors' processing steps: Using reference gene primer amplification, nucleated cell counts were estimated. Profiling relied on immunoSEQ multiplex PCR, and the TCRdb table lists in-frame clones only, not all of them. V and J calls plus clone size are reproduced from that table; the DNA served to infer D and trimming. Seen here are tens of thousands of clones, roughly 89% observed once, and the top ten hold nearly 5%. Germline CDR1 LGHNA, CDR2 YSLEER. After removal of 4 bases from V and 6 bases from J, the junction contained 24 bases not matched to a gene. This CDR3 is built from 20 residues.

Sequences were obtained from peripheral blood. This chain links TRBV4-3 with TRBJ2-1; 7 bases line up with TRBD2. This TCR was sampled from a man in his 60s with active COVID-19. CDR3 nucleotide sequence: TGCGCCAGCAGCCCCTATCGGGTCTCGGGTGGCGGGAGTCTAATCAATGAGCAGTTCTTC. It yields the protein CASSPYRVSGGGSLINEQFF.